Following are 2 T cell receptor beta chains from one sample sequenced in a study of PD-L1 blockade in urothelial cancer. The repertoire was sequenced with immunoSEQ multiplex PCR; TCRdb's copy has only in-frame clones and lacks some. The data show some 60,000 clones, approximately 86% seen once. Sequencing was performed on PBMCs, taken around atezolizumab (anti-PD-L1) treatment. These receptors were obtained from a man aged 45-65 years with urothelial cancer.

This clone was counted a few times. The V gene is TRBV7-9, the J gene TRBJ1-2; D unresolved. Per germline, CDR1 SEHNR and CDR2 FQNEAQ (reference sequence). The CDR3 sequence is 19 residues long. V was shortened by 2 bases and J by 0 bases, with 22 bases between the two germline ends. The CDR3 DNA reads TGTGCCAGCAGCTTATGGGCCCCGACGAACACCCTAACTAACTATGGCTACACCTTC. Protein: CASSLWAPTNTLTNYGYTF.

In this sample, this clone turned up once. The chain recombines TRBV18 with TRBJ1-6; D ambiguous. Germline V gene data show CDR1 as KGHSH and CDR2 as LQKENI. Trimming removed 2 bases from V and 4 bases from J, with 15 bases in between. The length of the CDR3 is 17 residues. The CDR3 nucleotides read TGTGCCAGCTCACCAGTGGGTGTGGGAGGATATAATTCACCCCTCCACTTT. This encodes CASSPVGVGGYNSPLHF.